What follows describes a single T cell receptor beta chain. These data originate in a study of blood T cell repertoires in COVID-19. In the study overall: The study drew acute and convalescent COVID-19 samples from the United States, Italy and Spain.

Followed over time, Seattle patients had been enrolled while infection was active. The CDR3 has 13 amino acids. Germline CDR1 SEHNR, CDR2 FQNEAQ (reference sequence). Germline trimming cut 5 bases from V and 9 bases from J; bases unmatched to any gene: 9. TCRdb keeps only in-frame clones here, not all; method: immunoSEQ multiplex PCR. Found here are about 160,000 clones, approximately 86% of them singletons; the top ten hold about 7.7%. The TCR comes from a woman in her thirties or forties with COVID-19, enrolled during active disease. This chain joins TRBV7-9 and TRBJ1-1; 7 bases line up with TRBD1. Sequenced material: peripheral blood. The CDR3 DNA reads as TGTGCCAGCAGCAGAACAGGGGTGGGGAAAGCTTTCTTT. It codes for CASSRTGVGKAFF.